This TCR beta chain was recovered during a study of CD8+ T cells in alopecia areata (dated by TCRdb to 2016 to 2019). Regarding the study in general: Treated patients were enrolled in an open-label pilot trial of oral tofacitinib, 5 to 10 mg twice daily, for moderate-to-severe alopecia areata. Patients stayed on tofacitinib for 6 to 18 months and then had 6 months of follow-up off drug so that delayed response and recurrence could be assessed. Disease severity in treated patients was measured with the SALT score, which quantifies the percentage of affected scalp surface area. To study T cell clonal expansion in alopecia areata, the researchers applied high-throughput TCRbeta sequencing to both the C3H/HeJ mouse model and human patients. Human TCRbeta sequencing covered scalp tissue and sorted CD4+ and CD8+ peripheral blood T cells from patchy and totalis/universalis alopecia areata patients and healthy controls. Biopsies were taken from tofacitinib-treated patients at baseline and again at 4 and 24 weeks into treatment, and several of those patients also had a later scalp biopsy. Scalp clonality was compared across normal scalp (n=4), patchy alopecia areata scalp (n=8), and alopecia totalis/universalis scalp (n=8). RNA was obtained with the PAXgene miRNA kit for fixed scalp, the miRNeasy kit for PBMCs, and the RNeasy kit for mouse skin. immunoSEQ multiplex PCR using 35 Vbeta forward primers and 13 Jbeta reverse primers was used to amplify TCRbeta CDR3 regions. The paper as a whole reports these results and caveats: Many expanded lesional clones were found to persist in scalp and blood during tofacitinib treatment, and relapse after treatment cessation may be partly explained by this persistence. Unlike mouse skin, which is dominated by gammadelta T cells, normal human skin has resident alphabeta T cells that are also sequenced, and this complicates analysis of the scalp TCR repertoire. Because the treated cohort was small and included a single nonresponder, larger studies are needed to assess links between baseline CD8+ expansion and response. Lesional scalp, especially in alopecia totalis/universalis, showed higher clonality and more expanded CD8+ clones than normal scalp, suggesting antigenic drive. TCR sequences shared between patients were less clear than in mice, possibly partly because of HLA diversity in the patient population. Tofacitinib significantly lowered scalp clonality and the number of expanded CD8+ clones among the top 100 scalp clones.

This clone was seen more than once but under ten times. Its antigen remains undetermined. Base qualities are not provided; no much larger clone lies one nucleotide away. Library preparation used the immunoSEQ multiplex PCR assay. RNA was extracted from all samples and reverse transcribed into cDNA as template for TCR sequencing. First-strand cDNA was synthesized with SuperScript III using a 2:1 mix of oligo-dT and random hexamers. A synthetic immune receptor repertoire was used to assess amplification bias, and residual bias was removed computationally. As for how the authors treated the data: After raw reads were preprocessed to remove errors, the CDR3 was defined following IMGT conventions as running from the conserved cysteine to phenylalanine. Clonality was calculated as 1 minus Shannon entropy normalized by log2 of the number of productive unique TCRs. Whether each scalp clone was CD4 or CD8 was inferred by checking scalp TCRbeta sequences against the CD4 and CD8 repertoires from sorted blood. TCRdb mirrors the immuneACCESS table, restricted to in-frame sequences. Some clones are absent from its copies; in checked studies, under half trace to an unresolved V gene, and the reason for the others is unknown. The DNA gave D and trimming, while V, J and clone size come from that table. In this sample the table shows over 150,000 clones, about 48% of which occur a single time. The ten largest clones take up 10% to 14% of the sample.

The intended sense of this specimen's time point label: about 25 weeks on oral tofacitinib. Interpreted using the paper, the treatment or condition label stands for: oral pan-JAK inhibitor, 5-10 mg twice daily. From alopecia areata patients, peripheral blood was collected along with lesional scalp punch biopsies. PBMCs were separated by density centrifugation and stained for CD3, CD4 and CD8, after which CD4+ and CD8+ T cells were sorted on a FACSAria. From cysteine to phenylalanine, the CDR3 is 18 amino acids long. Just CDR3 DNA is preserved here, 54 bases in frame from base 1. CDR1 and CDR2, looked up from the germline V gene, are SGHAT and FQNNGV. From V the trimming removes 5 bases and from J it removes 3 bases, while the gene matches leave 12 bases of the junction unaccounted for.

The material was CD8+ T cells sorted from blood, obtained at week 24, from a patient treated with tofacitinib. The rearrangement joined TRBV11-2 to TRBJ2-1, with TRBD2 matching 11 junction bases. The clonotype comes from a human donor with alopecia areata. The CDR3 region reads CASSPRVSGGAYYNEQFF. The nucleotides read TGTGCCAGCAGCCCCCGGGTTAGCGGGGGGGCATACTACAATGAGCAGTTCTTC.